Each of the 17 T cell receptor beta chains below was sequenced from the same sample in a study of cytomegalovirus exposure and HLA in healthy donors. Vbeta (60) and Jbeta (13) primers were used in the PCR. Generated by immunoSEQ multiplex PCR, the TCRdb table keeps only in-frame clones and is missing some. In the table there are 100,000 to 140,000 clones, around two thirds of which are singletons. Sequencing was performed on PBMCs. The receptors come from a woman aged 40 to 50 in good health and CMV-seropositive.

DNA of the CDR3: TGCGCCAGCAGCCCTGGACCCCCAGCGGGTCAGCCCCAGCATTTT. Translating gives CASSPGPPAGQPQHF. This chain links TRBV5-1 with TRBJ1-5; D not certain. V dropped 4 bases and J dropped 6 bases, with 17 bases sitting between them. The CDR3 has 15 residues. Germline CDR1 SGHRS, CDR2 YFSETQ.

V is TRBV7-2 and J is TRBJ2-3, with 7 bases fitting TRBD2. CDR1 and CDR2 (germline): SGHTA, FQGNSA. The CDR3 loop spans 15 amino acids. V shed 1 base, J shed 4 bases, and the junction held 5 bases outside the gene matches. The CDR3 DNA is TGTGCCAGCAGCTTAGGAGCGGCGGGAGCAGATACGCAGTATTTT. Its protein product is CASSLGAAGADTQYF. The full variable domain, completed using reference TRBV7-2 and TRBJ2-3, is GAGVSQSPSNKVTEKGKDVELRCDPISGHTALYWYRQSLGQGLEFLIYFQGNSAPDKSGLPSDRFSAERTGGSVSTLTIQRTQQEDSAVYLCASSLGAAGADTQYFGPGTRLTVL.

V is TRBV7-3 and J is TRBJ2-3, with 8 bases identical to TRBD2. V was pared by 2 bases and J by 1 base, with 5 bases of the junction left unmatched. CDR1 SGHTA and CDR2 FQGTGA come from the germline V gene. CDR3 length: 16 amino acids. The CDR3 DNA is TGTGCCAGCAGCTTAGATGGGCGGGGGGGCACAGATACGCAGTATTTT. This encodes CASSLDGRGGTDTQYF. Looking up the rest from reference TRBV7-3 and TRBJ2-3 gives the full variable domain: GAGVSQTPSNKVTEKGKYVELRCDPISGHTALYWYRQSLGQGPEFLIYFQGTGAADDSGLPNDRFFAVRPEGSVSTLKIQRTERGDSAVYLCASSLDGRGGTDTQYFGPGTRLTVL.

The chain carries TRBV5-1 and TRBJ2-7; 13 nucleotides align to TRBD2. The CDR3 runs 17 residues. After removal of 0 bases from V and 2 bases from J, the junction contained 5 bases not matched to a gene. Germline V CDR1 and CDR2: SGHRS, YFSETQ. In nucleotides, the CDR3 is TGCGCCAGCAGCTTGGCGACTAGCGGGGGGAAAGCCTACGAGCAGTACTTC. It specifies CASSLATSGGKAYEQYF.

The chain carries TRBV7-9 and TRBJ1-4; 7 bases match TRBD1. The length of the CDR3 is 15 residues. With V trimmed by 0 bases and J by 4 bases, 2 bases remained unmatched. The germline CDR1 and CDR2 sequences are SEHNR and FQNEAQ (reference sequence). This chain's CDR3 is CASSLAGQINEKLFF. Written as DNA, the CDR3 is TGTGCCAGCAGCTTAGCGGGACAGATTAATGAAAAACTGTTTTTT.

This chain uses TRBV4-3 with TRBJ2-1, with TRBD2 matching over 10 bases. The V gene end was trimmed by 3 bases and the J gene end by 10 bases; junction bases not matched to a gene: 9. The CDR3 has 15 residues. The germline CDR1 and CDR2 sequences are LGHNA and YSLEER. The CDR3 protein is CASSQGSGGIKEQFF. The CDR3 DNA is TGCGCCAGCAGCCAGGGTAGCGGGGGGATAAAGGAGCAGTTCTTC.

The CDR3 nucleotides read TGTGCCAGCAGCTTTTATGACAGGGGGTTCTCTGGAAACACCATATATTTT. It specifies CASSFYDRGFSGNTIYF. The J gene is TRBJ1-3, the V gene TRBV5-6; 9 bases agree with TRBD1. The CDR3 has 17 residues. Germline CDR1 reads SGHDT; CDR2 reads YYEEEE. V lost 2 bases, J lost 0 bases, and 6 bases stayed unmatched.

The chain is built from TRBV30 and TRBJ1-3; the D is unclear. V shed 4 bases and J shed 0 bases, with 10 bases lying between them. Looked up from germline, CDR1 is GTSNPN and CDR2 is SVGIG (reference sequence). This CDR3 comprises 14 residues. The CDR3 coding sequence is TGTGCCTGGACCAACGGGGTCTCTGGAAACACCATATATTTT. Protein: CAWTNGVSGNTIYF.

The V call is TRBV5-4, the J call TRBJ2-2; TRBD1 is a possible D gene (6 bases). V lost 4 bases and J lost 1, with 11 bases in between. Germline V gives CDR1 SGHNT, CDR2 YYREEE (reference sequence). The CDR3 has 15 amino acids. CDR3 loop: CASSPGTKNTGELFF. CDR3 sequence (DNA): TGTGCCAGCAGCCCCGGGACAAAGAACACCGGGGAGCTGTTTTTT. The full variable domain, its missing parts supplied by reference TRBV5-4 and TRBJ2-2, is ETGVTQSPTHLIKTRGQQVTLRCSSQSGHNTVSWYQQALGQGPQFIFQYYREEENGRGNFPPRFSGLQFPNYSSELNVNALELDDSALYLCASSPGTKNTGELFFGEGSRLTVL.

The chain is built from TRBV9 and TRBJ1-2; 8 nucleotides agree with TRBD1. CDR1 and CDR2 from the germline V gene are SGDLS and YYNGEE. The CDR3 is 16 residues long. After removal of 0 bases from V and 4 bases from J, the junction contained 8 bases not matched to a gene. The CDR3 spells CASSVEGGQGGYGYTF. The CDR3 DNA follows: TGTGCCAGCAGCGTAGAGGGAGGACAGGGAGGCTATGGCTACACCTTC. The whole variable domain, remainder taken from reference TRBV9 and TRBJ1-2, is DSGVTQTPKHLITATGQRVTLRCSPRSGDLSVYWYQQSLDQGLQFLIQYYNGEERAKGNILERFSAQQFPDLHSELNLSSLELGDSALYFCASSVEGGQGGYGYTFGSGTRLTVV.

CDR3 in amino acids: CASSVMDKWEANTEAFF. CDR3 in DNA: TGTGCCAGCAGCGTTATGGACAAGTGGGAAGCGAACACTGAAGCTTTCTTT. The chain has TRBV2 and TRBJ1-1; tentative D call: TRBD1 (5 bases). The CDR3 contains 17 residues. Trimming pared 6 bases from V and 1 base from J, leaving 21 bases between. Germline V gene sequence: CDR1 SNHLY, CDR2 FYNNEI.

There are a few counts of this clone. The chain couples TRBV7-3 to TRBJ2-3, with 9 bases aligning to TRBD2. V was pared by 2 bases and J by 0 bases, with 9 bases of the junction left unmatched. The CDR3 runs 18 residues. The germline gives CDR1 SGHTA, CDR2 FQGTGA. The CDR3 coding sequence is TGTGCCAGCAGCTTAGCCCCTTCTAGCGGGGCTAGCACAGATACGCAGTATTTT. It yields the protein CASSLAPSSGASTDTQYF.

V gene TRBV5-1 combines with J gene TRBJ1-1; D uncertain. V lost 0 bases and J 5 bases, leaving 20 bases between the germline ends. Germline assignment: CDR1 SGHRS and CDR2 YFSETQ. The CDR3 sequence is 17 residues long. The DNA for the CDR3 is TGCGCCAGCAGCTTGGAACTTATCCCCGGGGTGGTGACTGAAGCTTTCTTT. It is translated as CASSLELIPGVVTEAFF.

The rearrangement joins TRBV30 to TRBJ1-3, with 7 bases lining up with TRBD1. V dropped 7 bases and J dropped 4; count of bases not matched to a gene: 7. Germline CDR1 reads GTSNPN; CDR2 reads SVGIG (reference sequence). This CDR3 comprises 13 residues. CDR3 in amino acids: CAYSQTGGNTIYF. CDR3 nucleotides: TGTGCCTACTCACAGACAGGGGGAAACACCATATATTTT.

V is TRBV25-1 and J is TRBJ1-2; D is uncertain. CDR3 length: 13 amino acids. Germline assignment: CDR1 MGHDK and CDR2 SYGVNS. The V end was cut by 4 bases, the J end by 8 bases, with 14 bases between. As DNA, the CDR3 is TGTGCCAGCAGTGGAACAAGTGTGAGGGGCTACACCTTC. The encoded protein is CASSGTSVRGYTF.

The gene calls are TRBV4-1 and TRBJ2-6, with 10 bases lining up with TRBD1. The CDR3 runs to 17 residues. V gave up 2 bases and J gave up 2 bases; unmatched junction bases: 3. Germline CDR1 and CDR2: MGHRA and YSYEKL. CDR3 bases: TGCGCCAGCAGCCAATGGGACAGGGGAGCTGGGGCCAACGTCCTGACTTTC. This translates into CASSQWDRGAGANVLTF.

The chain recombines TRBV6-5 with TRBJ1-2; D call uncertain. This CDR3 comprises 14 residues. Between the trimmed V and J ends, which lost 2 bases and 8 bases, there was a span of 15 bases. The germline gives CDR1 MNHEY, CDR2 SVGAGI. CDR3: CASSYLDPSRGYTF. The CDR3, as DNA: TGTGCCAGCAGTTACCTTGACCCATCCAGGGGCTACACCTTC.